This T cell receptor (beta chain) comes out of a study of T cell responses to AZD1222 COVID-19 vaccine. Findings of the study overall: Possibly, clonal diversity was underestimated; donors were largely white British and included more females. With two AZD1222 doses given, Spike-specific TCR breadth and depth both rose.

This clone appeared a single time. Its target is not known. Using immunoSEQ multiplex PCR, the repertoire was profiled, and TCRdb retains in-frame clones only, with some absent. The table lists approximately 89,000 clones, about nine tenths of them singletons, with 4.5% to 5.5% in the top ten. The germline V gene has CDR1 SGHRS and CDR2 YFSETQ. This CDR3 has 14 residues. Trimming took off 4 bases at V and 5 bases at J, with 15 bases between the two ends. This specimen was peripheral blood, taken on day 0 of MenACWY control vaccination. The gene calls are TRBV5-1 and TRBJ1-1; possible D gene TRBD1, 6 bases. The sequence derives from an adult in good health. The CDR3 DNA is TGCGCCAGCAGCCCGAGCGGAGGGGGTACTGAAGCTTTCTTT. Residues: CASSPSGGGTEAFF. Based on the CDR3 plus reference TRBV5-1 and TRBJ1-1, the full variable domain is KAGVTQTPRYLIKTRGQQVTLSCSPISGHRSVSWYQQTPGQGLQFLFEYFSETQRNKGNFPGRFSGRQFSNSRSEMNVSTLELGDSALYLCASSPSGGGTEAFFGQGTRLTVV.